This T cell receptor beta chain was captured in a study of a mutant IDH1 vaccine in newly diagnosed glioma. The wider study: Patients previously underwent radiotherapy, temozolomide, or both, and most underwent both. It was at week 35 that visit V12 occurred, and at week 47 that visit V13 did.

V lost 5 bases and J lost 4, with 14 bases in between. Per germline, CDR1 MDHEN and CDR2 SYDVKM. The CDR3 has 14 residues. The sample's time point: week 35, safety follow-up. In every dose of vaccine, 300 ug of mutant IDH1 20-mer peptide was given alongside topical imiquimod. Worth noting for this clone: The antigen is unknown.

The method was immunoSEQ multiplex PCR; TCRdb's version includes in-frame clones alone and lacks a portion of them. The sample has around 50,000 clones; around 80% are singletons. This specimen consisted of PBMCs, obtained from a glioma patient whose treatment included an IDH1 peptide vaccine. The chain recombines TRBV28 with TRBJ1-2; tentatively, D is TRBD1 (5 bases). This TCR came from a woman aged 18-29 years with glioma. The CDR3 DNA sequence: TGTGCCAGCAGTCTAGGGGATCGCGTCTATGGCTACACCTTC. The encoded protein is CASSLGDRVYGYTF.